One and the same sample provided the 14 T cell receptor beta chains below, sequenced in a study of cytomegalovirus exposure and HLA in healthy donors. With 60 Vbeta and 13 Jbeta primers, the PCR was carried out. Method: immunoSEQ multiplex PCR; TCRdb's copy keeps in-frame clones and lacks some. There are 210,000 or so clones in the sample; 87% occur only once, and about 1.2% lies in the top ten. Sequences were obtained from PBMCs. All receptors come from a man aged 25 to 45 in good health and CMV-seronegative.

This sequence joins TRBV9 and TRBJ1-1; maybe TRBD1 (6 bases). Trimming cost V 4 bases and J 0 bases, with 10 bases left between them. The CDR3 has 14 residues. Germline CDR1 reads SGDLS; CDR2 reads YYNGEE. The CDR3 sequence is CASSTGTMNTEAFF. CDR3 sequence (DNA): TGTGCCAGCAGCACCGGGACAATGAACACTGAAGCTTTCTTT. Based on the CDR3 plus reference TRBV9 and TRBJ1-1, the full variable domain is DSGVTQTPKHLITATGQRVTLRCSPRSGDLSVYWYQQSLDQGLQFLIQYYNGEERAKGNILERFSAQQFPDLHSELNLSSLELGDSALYFCASSTGTMNTEAFFGQGTRLTVV.

The rearrangement links TRBV6-5 to TRBJ1-2, with D unresolved. The CDR3 length is 13 residues. Germline V lookup: CDR1 MNHEY, CDR2 SVGAGI. V was shortened by 2 bases and J by 1 base, with 5 bases between the two germline ends. In nucleotides, the CDR3 is TGTGCCAGCAGTTACGAGAGTAACTATGGCTACACCTTC. Translating gives CASSYESNYGYTF.

This chain joins TRBV9 and TRBJ2-1; 9 bases fit TRBD2. Trimming cost V 2 bases and J 7 bases; bases outside gene matches: 13. The CDR3 extends over 17 amino acids. Germline V CDR1 and CDR2: SGDLS, YYNGEE. CDR3 residues: CASSVARERGVGNEQFF. DNA of the CDR3: TGTGCCAGCAGCGTCGCCCGGGAGCGGGGGGTCGGGAATGAGCAGTTCTTC.

This clone was detected once. The rearrangement links TRBV2 to TRBJ1-2; D unclear. The CDR3 contains 13 residues. The germline CDR1 and CDR2 sequences are SNHLY and FYNNEI. Trimming removed 2 bases from V and 2 bases from J, with 6 bases in between. This CDR3 is CASSERRNYGYTF. DNA for the CDR3: TGTGCCAGCAGTGAAAGGAGAAACTATGGCTACACCTTC.

The chain uses TRBV2 and TRBJ2-3, with 14 bases matching TRBD2. The germline gives CDR1 SNHLY, CDR2 FYNNEI. V lost 8 bases to trimming and J lost 2 bases; unmatched junction nucleotides: 3. The CDR3 spans 15 residues. The CDR3 DNA sequence: TGTGCCAGCTCGACTAGCGGGAGGGCCACAGATACGCAGTATTTT. This sequence encodes CASSTSGRATDTQYF.

The CDR3 loop reads CASSQEPYRGLAGELFF. DNA for the CDR3: TGCGCCAGCAGCCAAGAACCCTACAGGGGGCTGGCCGGGGAGCTGTTTTTT. This sequence joins TRBV4-3 and TRBJ2-2; 9 bases agree with TRBD1. CDR1 and CDR2 (germline): LGHNA, YSLEER. The length of the CDR3 is 17 residues. Trimming cost V 0 bases and J 6 bases; bases outside gene matches: 8.

The V call is TRBV5-1, the J call TRBJ2-3, with D possibly matching TRBD2 (7 bases). Germline-derived CDR1 and CDR2 are SGHRS and YFSETQ. This CDR3 is 14 amino acids long. V lost 0 bases to trimming and J lost 5 bases, with 10 bases between them. The CDR3 bases are TGCGCCAGCAGCTTGGACAGGGAGGGAGATACGCAGTATTTT. Its translation: CASSLDREGDTQYF.

V gene TRBV18 combines with J gene TRBJ2-3; D is perhaps TRBD2 (6 bases). V was clipped by 3 bases and J by 3 bases, with 13 bases between them. The CDR3 has 15 amino acids. CDR1 is KGHSH, CDR2 LQKENI, per germline. The CDR3 DNA follows: TGTGCCAGCTCACCGGGGCGGGGACCGACAGATACGCAGTATTTT. Translating it yields CASSPGRGPTDTQYF.

The chain carries TRBV28 and TRBJ1-4; 9 nucleotides line up with TRBD1. The CDR3 sequence is 17 residues long. The germline V gene has CDR1 MDHEN and CDR2 SYDVKM. Trimming at V came to 6 bases and at J to 0 bases, leaving 8 bases not matched to a gene. CDR3 coding DNA: TGTGCCAGCAGCTCTGGACAGGGGATTACAACTAATGAAAAACTGTTTTTT. Its protein product is CASSSGQGITTNEKLFF.

The CDR3 loop reads CASSLRARSTQETQYF. The CDR3 DNA is TGTGCCAGCAGCTTGAGGGCTAGGTCAACCCAAGAGACCCAGTACTTC. J is TRBJ2-5 and V is TRBV11-2, with D possibly TRBD2 on 5 matching bases. The germline V gene encodes CDR1 SGHAT and CDR2 FQNNGV. With 3 bases removed from V and 1 base from J, the gap between germline ends came to 15 bases. CDR3 length: 16 residues.

The gene calls are TRBV6-5 and TRBJ2-7; possible D gene TRBD1, 6 bases. The CDR3 extends over 14 amino acids. V lost 8 bases and J lost 8, with 22 bases in between. Germline lookup yields CDR1 MNHEY and CDR2 SVGAGI. The CDR3: CASQRGWGTTQQYF. The DNA for the CDR3 is TGTGCCAGCCAAAGGGGGTGGGGAACCACGCAGCAGTACTTC.

The chain recombines TRBV15 with TRBJ2-7, with D possibly matching TRBD2 (5 bases). The CDR3 spans 16 residues. Germline V CDR1 and CDR2: LNHNV, YYDKDF (reference sequence). The V gene lost 2 bases and the J gene lost 5 bases, with 19 bases spanning the gap. The chain's CDR3 is CATSRYLRTKEDEQYF. As DNA, the CDR3 is TGTGCCACCAGCAGATATCTCCGGACCAAGGAGGACGAGCAGTACTTC.

This clone was recorded once. The chain has TRBV28 and TRBJ1-5; D remains unclear. This CDR3 contains 11 residues. Germline CDR1 reads MDHEN; CDR2 reads SYDVKM. The V and J ends lost 4 bases and 9 bases respectively, with 7 bases between them. The CDR3 sequence: CASSSALPQHF. In nucleotides, the CDR3 is TGTGCCAGCAGTTCCGCGCTGCCCCAGCATTTT.

The chain combines TRBV7-9 with TRBJ1-4; D may be TRBD1 (6 bases). Germline CDR1 reads SEHNR; CDR2 reads FQNEAQ (reference sequence). V was trimmed by 11 bases and J by 3 bases, leaving 10 bases between them. CDR3 length: 12 amino acids. CDR3 sequence reads: CASDRPNEKLFF. The CDR3 coding sequence is TGTGCCTCGGACAGACCTAATGAAAAACTGTTTTTT. Looking up the rest from reference TRBV7-9 and TRBJ1-4 gives the full variable domain: DTGVSQNPRHKITKRGQNVTFRCDPISEHNRLYWYRQTLGQGPEFLTYFQNEAQLEKSRLLSDRFSAERPKGSFSTLEIQRTEQGDSAMYLCASDRPNEKLFFGSGTQLSVL.